This T cell receptor (beta chain) originates from a study of T cell responses to AZD1222 COVID-19 vaccine. Study results and limitations: Donors were chiefly white British, with a greater number of females, and clonal diversity was perhaps underestimated. Vaccination with two AZD1222 doses was followed by a rise in Spike-specific TCR breadth and depth.

Trimming pared 2 bases from V and 1 base from J, leaving 11 bases between. CDR3 length equals 14 residues. CDR1 is GTSNPN, CDR2 SVGIG, per germline (reference sequence). As to this clone: Its antigen is unknown.

The protocol was immunoSEQ multiplex PCR, while the TCRdb copy is restricted to in-frame clones and leaves out a portion. This sample has just under 150,000 clones, with over 85% found just once. The material was peripheral blood, obtained 28 days after the second AZD1222 dose. The TCR was taken from an adult who received the AZD1222 COVID-19 vaccine. The chain employs TRBV30 and TRBJ1-1; D remains unclear. CDR3 sequence reads: CAWSIWTGNTEAFF. CDR3 coding DNA: TGTGCCTGGAGTATTTGGACGGGGAACACTGAAGCTTTCTTT. The entire variable domain, with the rest obtained from reference TRBV30 and TRBJ1-1, is as follows: SQTIHQWPATLVQPVGSPLSLECTVEGTSNPNLYWYRQAAGRGLQLLFYSVGIGQISSEVPQNLSASRPQDRQFILSSKKLLLSDSGFYLCAWSIWTGNTEAFFGQGTRLTVV.